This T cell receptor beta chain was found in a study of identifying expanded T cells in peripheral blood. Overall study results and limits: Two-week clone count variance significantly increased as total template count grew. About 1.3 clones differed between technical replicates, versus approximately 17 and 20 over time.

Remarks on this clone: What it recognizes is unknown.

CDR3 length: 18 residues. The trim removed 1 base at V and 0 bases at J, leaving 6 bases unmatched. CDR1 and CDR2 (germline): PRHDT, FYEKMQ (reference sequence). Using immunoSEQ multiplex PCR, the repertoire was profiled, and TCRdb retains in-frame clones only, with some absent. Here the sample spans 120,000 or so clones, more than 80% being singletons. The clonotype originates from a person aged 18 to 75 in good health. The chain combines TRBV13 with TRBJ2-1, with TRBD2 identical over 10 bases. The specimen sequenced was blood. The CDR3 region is CASSLASGGPISYNEQFF. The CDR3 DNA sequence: TGTGCCAGCAGCTTAGCTAGCGGGGGCCCCATCTCCTACAATGAGCAGTTCTTC.